The 22 T cell receptor beta chains below come from one sample, sequenced in a study of T-cell reconstitution after alpha-beta-depleted transplantation in children. Unique molecular identifiers were used in preparing the TCRbeta library. TCRdb recomputed calls from the PCR reads with MiXCR, one row per CDR3 protein. The sample includes 240,000 or so distinct CDR3 sequences, just under 8.5% of them seen just once. Here the sequenced sample was PBMCs, mostly from graft donor cells, taken 180 days after TCRalphabeta/CD19-depleted stem cell transplant. The origin of the receptors is a male patient younger than 18 who had a stem cell transplant for acute lymphoblastic leukemia, so the T cells may come from the graft donor.

This clonotype was seen at least ten times. J is TRBJ2-3 and V is TRBV18; possible D gene TRBD1, 6 bases. CDR3 length: 15 residues. The V end lost 2 bases, the J end lost 0 bases, and 9 bases lay between the germline ends. The V gene's germline CDR1 is KGHSH and CDR2 LQKENI. The CDR3 here is CASSPGGPSTDTQYF. In DNA, the CDR3 is TGTGCCAGCTCACCAGGGGGCCCTAGCACAGATACGCAGTATTTT.

This clonotype was detected ten times or more. This chain connects TRBV6-2 or TRBV6-3 to TRBJ2-7; D is uncertain. The CDR3 is made up of 13 amino acids. Germline lookup yields CDR1 MNHEY and CDR2 SVGEGT. Trimming stripped 2 bases from V and 3 bases from J, with 8 bases between. The CDR3 DNA reads as TGTGCCAGCAGTTACGACCTCAGCTACGAGCAGTACTTC. This encodes CASSYDLSYEQYF.

This clonotype was recorded at least ten times. This chain uses TRBV6-1 with TRBJ1-1, with a tentative D call TRBD1 (5 bases). CDR3 length: 14 residues. The germline V gene has CDR1 MNHNS and CDR2 SASEGT. V was pared by 2 bases and J by 5 bases, with 12 bases between. CDR3 in DNA: TGTGCCAGCAGTGAAACCCAGGGAGTTACTGAAGCTTTCTTT. This translates into CASSETQGVTEAFF.

This clonotype showed up many times. V gene TRBV20-1 combines with J gene TRBJ2-1; TRBD1 might be the D (5 bases). Germline CDR1 and CDR2: DFQATT and SNEGSKA (reference sequence). CDR3 length equals 15 residues. Trimming cost V 3 bases and J 2 bases, with 14 bases left between them. CDR3 protein: CSASPLGDPYNEQFF. The CDR3 DNA reads TGCAGTGCTAGTCCCCTAGGGGATCCCTACAATGAGCAGTTCTTC.

This clonotype has at least ten counts. This sequence joins TRBV19 and TRBJ1-5; D unresolved. V was clipped by 0 bases and J by 6 bases, with 12 bases between them. Germline V lookup: CDR1 LNHDA, CDR2 SQIVND (reference sequence). The CDR3 consists of 15 residues. The chain's CDR3 is CASSIDQRGRQPQHF. DNA for the CDR3: TGTGCCAGTAGTATAGATCAGAGAGGGCGTCAGCCCCAGCATTTT.

This clonotype was observed many times. The V and J genes are TRBV5-1 and TRBJ2-1; TRBD2 agrees at 11 bases. The germline gives CDR1 SGHRS, CDR2 YFSETQ. The CDR3 extends over 15 amino acids. The J segment lost 5 bases and the V segment lost 4 bases, leaving 5 bases of the junction unmatched. CDR3 residues: CASSPPGLADNEQFF. The CDR3 DNA reads TGCGCCAGCAGCCCCCCGGGACTAGCGGACAATGAGCAGTTCTTC.

The chain combines TRBV7-3 with TRBJ2-1, with 8 bases identical to TRBD2. Germline values: CDR1 SGHTA, CDR2 FQGTGA. The CDR3 contains 14 residues. Germline trimming cut 5 bases from V and 7 bases from J; bases unmatched to any gene: 7. The CDR3, as DNA: TGTGCCAGCAGCCCGACTAGCGTTAGGAATGAGCAGTTCTTC. Amino acids: CASSPTSVRNEQFF.

This clonotype was detected many times. The rearrangement uses TRBV29-1 and TRBJ1-1; the D gene is possibly TRBD1 (6 bases). From germline, CDR1 is SQVTM and CDR2 ANQGSEA. Trimming stripped 6 bases from V and 2 bases from J, with 13 bases between. There are 13 residues in the CDR3. The CDR3 nucleotides read TGCAGCGTAGAGGGACAATTCAACACTGAAGCTTTCTTT. Translated, it gives CSVEGQFNTEAFF.

Worth noting for this clonotype: A much larger clone differs by one base, so this may be a read error. The chain has TRBV2 and TRBJ2-2; TRBD2 agrees at 10 bases. CDR1 and CDR2 from the germline V gene are SNHLY and FYNNEI. The CDR3 runs 18 residues. The CDR3: CTSSLAERGGRGTGELFF. The CDR3 DNA reads TGTACCAGCAGTTTAGCAGAGCGGGGGGGCCGAGGGACCGGGGAGCTGTTTTTT.

The sample holds many counts of this clonotype. V and J are TRBV7-9 and TRBJ2-7, with 8 bases lining up with TRBD1. Germline V gene data show CDR1 as SEHNR and CDR2 as FQNEAQ (reference sequence). With V trimmed by 3 bases and J by 3 bases, 10 bases remained unmatched. The CDR3 length is 16 residues. For the CDR3, the DNA is TGTGCCAGCAGCTTGGGACGACAGGGGCGAATCTACGAGCAGTACTTC. This gives the protein CASSLGRQGRIYEQYF.

This clonotype came up many times. The V gene is TRBV12-3 or TRBV12-4, the J gene TRBJ1-5; D possibly corresponds to TRBD1 (6 bases). Trimming removed 4 bases from V and 7 bases from J, with 11 bases in between. The CDR3 loop spans 13 amino acids. The CDR3 nucleotides are TGTGCCAGCAGTTACAGGGTAGGGCAGCCCCAGCATTTT. Translation gives CASSYRVGQPQHF.

This clonotype appeared many times. The chain uses TRBV5-6 and TRBJ2-3; 7 bases are a match to TRBD1. Germline-derived CDR1 and CDR2 are SGHDT and YYEEEE. The CDR3 is 17 residues long. The trim removed 0 bases at V and 2 bases at J, leaving 9 bases unmatched. CDR3 bases: TGTGCCAGCAGCTTGGTTAGGGGGCTGAGACACACAGATACGCAGTATTTT. It codes for CASSLVRGLRHTDTQYF.

This clonotype came up many times. The V and J genes are TRBV18 and TRBJ2-5; no reliable D call. Germline loops: CDR1 KGHSH, CDR2 LQKENI. Trimming took off 5 bases at V and 6 bases at J, with 7 bases between the two ends. The CDR3 sequence is 11 residues long. The CDR3 coding sequence is TGTGCCAGCTCAACACGGAAGACCCAGTACTTC. Protein product: CASSTRKTQYF.

This clonotype appeared many times. V gene TRBV10-3 combines with J gene TRBJ1-5; D perhaps matches TRBD1 (5 bases). Germline V lookup: CDR1 ENHRY, CDR2 SYGVKD. The CDR3 has 14 amino acids. Trimming shortened V by 6 bases and J by 3 bases, and 12 bases separated the two germline ends. The CDR3 DNA follows: TGTGCCATCAGAGACTGGGGGACCAATCAGCCCCAGCATTTT. This sequence encodes CAIRDWGTNQPQHF.

The table lists this clonotype with many counts. The genes are TRBV3-1 and TRBJ2-7; D ambiguous. With 4 bases removed from V and 1 base from J, the gap between germline ends came to 8 bases. Germline assignment: CDR1 LGHDT and CDR2 YNNKEL (reference sequence). This CDR3 is 13 amino acids long. In DNA, the CDR3 is TGTGCCAGCAGCCTCCGACGGTCCTACGAGCAGTACTTC. This gives the protein CASSLRRSYEQYF.

The table lists this clonotype with many counts. The V and J genes are TRBV5-4 and TRBJ1-5, with 10 nucleotides matching TRBD1. This CDR3 contains 19 residues. Trimming removed 3 bases from V and 0 bases from J; junction bases left unmatched: 12. In germline, CDR1 is SGHNT, CDR2 YYREEE (reference sequence). The CDR3 region is CASSSLTGTGANSNQPQHF. CDR3 DNA: TGTGCCAGCAGCTCGTTAACCGGGACAGGGGCGAATAGCAATCAGCCCCAGCATTTT.

The table lists this clonotype with a few counts. The chain links TRBV24-1 to TRBJ1-2, with 8 bases identical to TRBD1. The CDR3 runs 15 residues. V trimming: 4 bases; J trimming: 3 bases; junction bases outside the gene matches: 6. The germline V gene has CDR1 KGHDR and CDR2 SFDVKD. CDR3 in DNA: TGTGCCACCAGTGAACCCCGGGACAGGCACTATGGCTACACCTTC. Its translation is CATSEPRDRHYGYTF.

This clonotype was recorded many times. The chain combines TRBV29-1 with TRBJ1-1; D gene uncertain. Germline V gene lookup returns CDR1 SQVTM and CDR2 ANQGSEA. The length of the CDR3 is 12 residues. V was clipped by 4 bases and J by 6 bases, with 12 bases between them. DNA of the CDR3: TGCAGCGTTGGGAGCCTGAAGGCTGAAGCTTTCTTT. It codes for CSVGSLKAEAFF. The full variable domain, its missing parts supplied by reference TRBV29-1 and TRBJ1-1, is SAVISQKPSRDICQRGTSLTIQCQVDSQVTMMFWYRQQPGQSLTLIATANQGSEATYESGFVIDKFPISRPNLTFSTLTVSNMSPEDSSIYLCSVGSLKAEAFFGQGTRLTVV.

In this sample, this clonotype turned up many times. The rearrangement joins TRBV9 to TRBJ2-5; 7 bases are shared with TRBD2. This CDR3 spans 17 amino acids. Per germline, CDR1 SGDLS and CDR2 YYNGEE. The junction had 19 bases not matched to a gene; V was cut back by 4 bases and J by 7 bases. CDR3 sequence: CASSPTATSLEGGTQYF. DNA for the CDR3: TGTGCCAGCAGCCCTACTGCGACTAGCTTGGAGGGCGGGACCCAGTACTTC.

Regarding this clonotype: A much bigger clone sits one base away, suggesting this may be a read error. The V and J genes are TRBV15 and TRBJ2-7; 9 bases match TRBD2. The CDR3 totals 16 residues. J was trimmed by 2 bases and V by 0 bases; bases with no gene match: 5. Germline assignment: CDR1 LNHNV and CDR2 YYDKDF (reference sequence). The CDR3 bases are TGTGCCACCAGCAGAGAGCGACTAGCGGCGACCTACGAGCAGTACTTC. This codes for CATSRERLAATYEQYF.

This clonotype was recorded many times. CDR3 nucleotide sequence: TGTGCCAGCAGTTACGGCGGACTGATTGAAGCTTTCTTT. It codes for CASSYGGLIEAFF. The chain uses TRBV6-2 or TRBV6-3 and TRBJ1-1, with no clear D. Per the germline V gene, CDR1 is MNHEY and CDR2 is SVGEGT. The V and J ends lost 2 bases and 7 bases respectively, with 11 bases between them. The CDR3 totals 13 residues.

In this sample, this clonotype turned up many times. The CDR3 reads CASSFTGQAEQYF. CDR3 coding DNA: TGTGCCAGCAGTTTTACCGGACAGGCCGAGCAGTACTTC. The chain has TRBV12-3 or TRBV12-4 and TRBJ2-7; 7 positions match TRBD1. CDR3 size: 13 residues. V lost 3 bases and J lost 6; bases outside the gene matches: 5.